This is a list of T cell receptor beta chains from one sample in a study of cytomegalovirus exposure and HLA in healthy donors. The assay was immunoSEQ multiplex PCR, and TCRdb's table has in-frame clones only and misses some. The table includes 150,000 to 200,000 clones, around 84% detected once. The sample taken for sequencing was PBMCs. The source of these receptors is a man between 18 and 35 years old in good health and CMV-seropositive. The CDR3 runs from the conserved cysteine through the conserved F or W. The D gene is left open where the match is weak. Clone size is given for some rows only: seen once, a few or many times, or a class if the clone is expanded.

v_gene	j_gene	abundance	d_gene	CDR3aa	CDR3nt
TRBV28	TRBJ1-3	-	-	CASSPGGTHSGNTIYF	TGTGCCAGCAGCCCTGGCGGGACCCACTCTGGAAACACCATATATTTT
TRBV27	TRBJ2-3	once	TRBD2	CASSPLAGPDTQYF	TGTGCCAGCAGTCCACTAGCGGGGCCAGATACGCAGTATTTT
TRBV30	TRBJ1-1	-	-	CACLGAADTEAFF	TGTGCCTGTCTAGGGGCGGCGGACACTGAAGCTTTCTTT
TRBV27	TRBJ1-1	-	-	CASSPPRGWLGTEAFF	TGTGCCAGCAGTCCCCCCCGGGGGTGGCTGGGTACTGAAGCTTTCTTT
TRBV28	TRBJ2-7	-	-	CASSLGRLTFEQYF	TGTGCCAGCAGTTTAGGGCGATTGACGTTCGAGCAGTACTTC
TRBV14	TRBJ2-1	few	-	CASSHRVAYNEQFF	TGTGCCAGCAGCCACAGGGTGGCCTACAATGAGCAGTTCTTC
TRBV9	TRBJ2-1	-	TRBD2	CASSVGVSGVEQFF	TGTGCCAGCAGCGTAGGCGTTAGCGGGGTTGAGCAGTTCTTC
TRBV11-2	TRBJ2-7	-	TRBD1	CASSTDRDYEQYF	TGTGCCAGCAGCACGGACAGGGACTACGAGCAGTACTTC
TRBV11-2	TRBJ2-1	once	-	CASSPGGKGGNEQFF	TGTGCCAGCAGCCCAGGGGGTAAGGGGGGCAATGAGCAGTTCTTC
TRBV30	TRBJ2-1	-	TRBD2	CAWSADLTSRRPHFF	TGTGCCTGGAGCGCCGATTTGACTAGCCGCCGCCCACACTTCTTC
TRBV19	TRBJ1-1	once	TRBD1	CASAIRQGTTEAFF	TGTGCCAGCGCGATTCGACAGGGGACCACTGAAGCTTTCTTT
TRBV6-5	TRBJ2-7	-	-	CASQKGLGGEQYF	TGTGCCAGCCAAAAGGGGTTAGGGGGCGAGCAGTACTTC
TRBV27	TRBJ2-7	-	TRBD2	CASSLGLGRERYEQYF	TGTGCCAGCAGCCTAGGGTTGGGGCGGGAGCGGTACGAGCAGTACTTC
TRBV7-2	TRBJ2-2	few	TRBD2	CASSQPGLAVTGELFF	TGTGCCAGCAGCCAGCCGGGACTAGCGGTCACCGGGGAGCTGTTTTTT
TRBV13	TRBJ2-7	-	-	CASSTGLEGHEQYF	TGTGCCAGCAGCACTGGACTGGAGGGTCACGAGCAGTACTTC
TRBV7-9	TRBJ1-2	-	TRBD1	CASSSTGTGGGYGYTF	TGTGCCAGCAGCTCCACCGGGACAGGGGGCGGCTATGGCTACACCTTC
TRBV30	TRBJ1-2	once	-	CAWTSGQLWGYTF	TGTGCCTGGACCTCAGGACAACTATGGGGCTACACCTTC
TRBV7-8	TRBJ2-7	-	TRBD2	CASSSGLAGGEQYF	TGTGCCAGCAGCTCTGGACTAGCGGGGGGTGAGCAGTACTTC
TRBV20-1	TRBJ2-5	-	-	CSARVAETQYF	TGCAGTGCTAGAGTCGCGGAGACCCAGTACTTC
TRBV28	TRBJ2-7	few	-	CASSPAYEQYF	TGTGCCAGCAGCCCAGCCTACGAGCAGTACTTC
TRBV5-1	TRBJ2-1	-	TRBD1	CASSWGTAEQFF	TGCGCCAGCAGCTGGGGGACAGCTGAGCAGTTCTTC
TRBV28	TRBJ2-2	-	-	CASSLGHRTGELFF	TGTGCCAGCAGCCTGGGACATCGGACCGGGGAGCTGTTTTTT
TRBV5-4	TRBJ1-1	-	TRBD1	CASTDRGQGTEAFF	TGTGCCAGCACCGACAGGGGGCAGGGAACTGAAGCTTTCTTT
TRBV4-1	TRBJ1-2	once	TRBD1	CASSQNSRGPGYGYTF	TGCGCCAGCAGCCAAAACTCTAGGGGGCCGGGCTATGGCTACACCTTC
TRBV6-1	TRBJ1-2	once	-	CAGYYGGNYGYTF	TGTGCCGGGTATTACGGGGGAAACTATGGCTACACCTTC
TRBV6-4	TRBJ2-7	-	TRBD2	CASSDPTAWRENYEQYF	TGTGCCAGCAGTGACCCGACGGCCTGGCGGGAGAATTACGAGCAGTACTTC
TRBV11-2	TRBJ2-7	-	-	CASSAGGYEQYF	TGTGCCAGCAGCGCCGGTGGCTACGAGCAGTACTTC
TRBV30	TRBJ1-1	-	-	CAWSDGGRLNTEAFF	TGTGCCTGGAGTGACGGGGGGCGGTTGAACACTGAAGCTTTCTTT
TRBV7-2	TRBJ2-7	-	TRBD1	CASSLEGAFYEQYF	TGTGCCAGCAGCTTAGAGGGGGCGTTCTACGAGCAGTACTTC
TRBV6-6	TRBJ2-7	-	TRBD1	CASSNPGQGRYEQYF	TGTGCCAGCAGTAACCCGGGACAGGGTCGGTACGAGCAGTACTTC
TRBV28	TRBJ2-1	-	TRBD1	CASSLRGLRGNEQFF	TGTGCCAGCAGTTTGAGGGGGCTTAGGGGGAATGAGCAGTTCTTC
TRBV30	TRBJ2-5	-	TRBD2	CAWRTFGGRGKTQYF	TGTGCCTGGAGGACCTTTGGCGGGAGAGGAAAGACCCAGTACTTC
TRBV10-1	TRBJ1-5	-	-	CASSESNRVWDQPQHF	TGCGCCAGCAGTGAGTCCAACAGGGTTTGGGATCAGCCCCAGCATTTT
TRBV15	TRBJ2-7	-	-	CATSRGGPGEQYF	TGTGCCACCAGCAGGGGTGGTCCGGGCGAGCAGTACTTC
TRBV14	TRBJ1-3	few	TRBD1	CASSHDPGGPGNTIYF	TGTGCCAGCAGCCATGATCCAGGGGGCCCTGGAAACACCATATATTTT
TRBV4-3	TRBJ2-1	-	TRBD2	CASSPSGRADEQFF	TGCGCCAGCAGCCCTAGCGGGAGAGCGGATGAGCAGTTCTTC
TRBV5-1	TRBJ2-2	few	-	CASSLGQNTGELFF	TGCGCCAGCAGCTTGGGACAGAACACCGGGGAGCTGTTTTTT
TRBV5-6	TRBJ2-2	many	-	CASSRPAGELFF	TGTGCCAGCAGCCGTCCGGCCGGGGAGCTGTTTTTT
TRBV28	TRBJ1-1	-	TRBD1	CASRYRGYTEAFF	TGTGCCAGCCGTTACAGGGGATACACTGAAGCTTTCTTT
TRBV15	TRBJ2-2	-	TRBD1	CATSSDQGARTGELFF	TGTGCCACCAGCAGCGATCAGGGGGCGCGGACCGGGGAGCTGTTTTTT
TRBV11-1	TRBJ2-3	-	TRBD1	CASSRGQGWDTQYF	TGTGCCAGCAGCCGAGGACAGGGATGGGATACGCAGTATTTT
TRBV30	TRBJ1-2	-	-	CAWTGTLSNYGYTF	TGTGCCTGGACAGGCACGCTCTCCAACTATGGCTACACCTTC
TRBV13	TRBJ2-7	-	-	CASSPLWGGDPNEQYF	TGTGCCAGCAGCCCCCTTTGGGGGGGCGACCCTAACGAGCAGTACTTC
TRBV5-1	TRBJ2-1	-	-	CASSLSTGGGYNEQFF	TGCGCCAGCAGCTTGTCTACGGGGGGCGGCTACAATGAGCAGTTCTTC
TRBV11-2	TRBJ1-5	-	-	CASSLDGRDQPQHF	TGTGCCAGCAGCTTAGATGGTCGCGATCAGCCCCAGCATTTT
TRBV4-3	TRBJ2-7	-	-	CASSQEGSRAYEQYF	TGCGCCAGCAGCCAAGAGGGTAGCAGGGCCTACGAGCAGTACTTC
TRBV9	TRBJ2-1	-	-	CASSARVADSYNEQFF	TGTGCCAGCAGCGCCCGAGTGGCGGACTCCTACAATGAGCAGTTCTTC
TRBV27	TRBJ2-7	-	TRBD2	CASSLSGPGTTYEQYF	TGTGCCAGCAGTTTAAGTGGTCCAGGGACTACCTACGAGCAGTACTTC